This T cell receptor (beta chain) comes out of a study of Ad26.COV2.S vaccination and SARS-CoV-2 variants (dated by TCRdb to about 2021). Some background on the complete study: Vaccine-arm donors came from COV1001, a multicentre, randomized, double-blind, placebo-controlled phase I-IIa trial of Ad26.COV2.S in healthy adults. Ad26.COV2.S was administered intramuscularly at a dose of 5x10^10 or 1x10^11 viral particles, either as one shot or as two shots given 56 days apart. TCRbeta repertoire sequencing served as the tool for gauging how specific and how broad the SARS-CoV-2-reactive T cell receptors were following Ad26.COV2.S vaccination. A total of roughly 32 samples were included in the TCR-sequenced set, comprising about 20 Ad26.COV2.S vaccine recipients, 5 placebo recipients and 8 SARS-CoV-2 convalescent individuals. Participants in the trial were split at random into five groups of five each, receiving low-dose or high-dose Ad26.COV2.S once or twice, or else placebo on both occasions. Blinding of investigators to trial group allocation was maintained during experiments and outcome assessment.

The germline V gene (reference sequence) sets CDR1 to LGHDT and CDR2 to YNNKEL. Relative to germline, V is 4 bases shorter and J is 5 bases shorter, with 11 bases between their ends. Measured from the cysteine to the phenylalanine, the CDR3 is 13 residues long. The entry retains the CDR3 DNA only, 39 bases that are in frame from base 1. The immunoSEQ Assay was the method used to sequence TCRbeta CDR3 regions. After extraction, genomic DNA underwent amplification by bias-controlled multiplex PCR, followed by high-throughput sequencing. On the study's bioinformatics: To quantify the absolute abundance of each unique TCRbeta CDR3 region, sequences were collapsed and filtered. Usable DNA was measured by amplifying reference genes present in all nucleated cells, and TCRbeta template counts were normalized to that usable DNA to estimate T cell fraction. Repertoire TCRs were annotated as SARS-CoV-2-specific when V gene, CDR3 amino acid sequence and J gene were exactly matched to a known reactive TCR set. The reference SARS-CoV-2 TCR set was derived from MIRA and filtered for enrichment in COVID-19-positive ImmuneCODE repertoires, a step that removed public or cross-reactive TCRs. Based on the MIRA antigens, annotated TCRs were further analysed at the level of specific ORF or position within ORF. Breadth was defined as annotated unique rearrangements over total unique productive rearrangements; depth was the summed frequency of those rearrangements. Two-sided Wilcoxon rank-sum tests were applied when comparing TCR breadth between groups. The source is immuneACCESS, and TCRdb retained only in-frame sequences with V and J called. Part of the clones is not carried over; for the studies checked, unresolved V genes explain less than half of this, and the remainder is unexplained. The V and J calls and clone size are taken from that table; D and trimming were inferred from the DNA. This sample has roughly 700,000 clones in its table, and approximately 88% of those were observed once. Approximately 1.5% of the sample rests with the top ten.

This clone has only one observation. Its binding antigen is unknown. Base qualities are not provided; no much larger clone lies one nucleotide away. The treatment or condition label on this specimen signifies: around 19 received Ad26.COV2.S at low or high dose, single or two shots; roughly 5 received placebo; per-sample allocation not given. Repertoires of vaccine and placebo recipients were sequenced from samples taken on day 63 after the first injection. Between 29 July and 7 August 2020, Cohort 1b enrolled around 24 adults aged 18-55 years at one site in Boston, USA. Ad26.COV2.S was a replication-incompetent adenovirus type 26 vector that expressed a prefusion-stabilized SARS-CoV-2 spike protein derived from the original Wuhan strain. What the work shows at the level of the full study, not this receptor alone: The study was not powered to compare responses between vaccine doses or regimens. Non-spike TCR breadth was comparable between vaccine and placebo recipients, consistent with the vaccine containing only spike. After vaccination, spike-specific CD8+ and CD4+ T cell responses were reported to show substantial breadth. It was noted by the authors that total T cell responses may have been underestimated by the TCR breadth and depth analyses. Ad26.COV2.S recipients had higher spike-specific TCR breadth than placebo recipients (P = 0.0014).

Sequences were derived from peripheral blood, sampled in a trial of Ad26.COV2.S vaccine versus placebo. The receptor chain draws on TRBV3-1 (or the pseudogene TRBV3-2) and TRBJ1-1; a weak D assignment points to TRBD1 (5 bases agree). The sequence was collected from a person aged 18-60 years who received the Ad26.COV2.S COVID-19 vaccine or a placebo. At the DNA level, the sequence is TGTGCCAGCAGCCTGGGACTTTGGACTGAAGCTTTCTTT. This is translated as CASSLGLWTEAFF.